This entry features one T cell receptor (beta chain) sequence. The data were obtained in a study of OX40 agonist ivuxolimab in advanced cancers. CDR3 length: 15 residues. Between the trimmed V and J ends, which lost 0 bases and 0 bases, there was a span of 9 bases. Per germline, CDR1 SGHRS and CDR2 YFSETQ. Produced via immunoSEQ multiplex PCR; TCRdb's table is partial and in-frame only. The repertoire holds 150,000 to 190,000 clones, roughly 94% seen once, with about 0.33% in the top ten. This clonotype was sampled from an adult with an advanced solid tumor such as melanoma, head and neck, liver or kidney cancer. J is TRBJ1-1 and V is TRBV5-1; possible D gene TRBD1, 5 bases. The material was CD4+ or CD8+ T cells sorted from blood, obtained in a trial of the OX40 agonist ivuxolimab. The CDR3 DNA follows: TGCGCCAGCAGCTTGGACTCGACAGTGAACACTGAAGCTTTCTTT. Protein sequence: CASSLDSTVNTEAFF.